This T cell receptor beta chain was recovered during a study of blood T cell repertoires in COVID-19. Study background: Some COVID-19 samples were acute and others convalescent; all came from the United States, Italy and Spain.

Trimming took off 0 bases at V and 3 bases at J, with 15 bases between the two ends. Germline V gene lookup returns CDR1 MNHEY and CDR2 SVGAGI. The CDR3 totals 16 residues. Clones were read by immunoSEQ multiplex PCR, and TCRdb kept only the in-frame ones, dropping some. The table records under 200,000 clones, about 80% of them present only once. The V call is TRBV6-5, the J call TRBJ2-7; possibly TRBD1 for D (6 bases). This TCR was sampled from a human donor with acute or convalescent COVID-19. The donor label of this sample is uncertain. Sequencing was done on a sample of peripheral blood. The CDR3 loop is CASSYSIQGPLYEQYF. CDR3 nucleotide sequence: TGTGCCAGCAGTTACTCGATCCAGGGGCCGCTCTACGAGCAGTACTTC.